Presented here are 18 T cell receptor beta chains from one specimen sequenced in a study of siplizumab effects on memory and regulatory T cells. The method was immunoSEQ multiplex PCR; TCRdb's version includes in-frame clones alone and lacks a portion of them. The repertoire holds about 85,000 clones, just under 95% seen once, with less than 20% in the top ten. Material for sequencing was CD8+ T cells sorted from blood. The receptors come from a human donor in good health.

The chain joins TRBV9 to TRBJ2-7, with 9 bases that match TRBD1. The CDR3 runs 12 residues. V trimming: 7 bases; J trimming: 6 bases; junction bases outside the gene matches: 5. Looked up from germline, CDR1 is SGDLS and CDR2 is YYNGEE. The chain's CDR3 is CASATGGSEQYF. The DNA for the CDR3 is TGTGCCAGCGCAACAGGGGGCTCCGAGCAGTACTTC.

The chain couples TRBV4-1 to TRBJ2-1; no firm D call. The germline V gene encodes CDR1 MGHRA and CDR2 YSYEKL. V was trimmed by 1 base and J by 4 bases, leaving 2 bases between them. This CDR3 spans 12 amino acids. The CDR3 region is CASSQGYNEQFF. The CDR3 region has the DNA TGCGCCAGCAGCCAAGGGTACAATGAGCAGTTCTTC.

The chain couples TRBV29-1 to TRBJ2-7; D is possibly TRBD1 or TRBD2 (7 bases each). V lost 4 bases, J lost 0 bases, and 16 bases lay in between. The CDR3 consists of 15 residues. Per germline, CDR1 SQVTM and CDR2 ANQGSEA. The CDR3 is CSVVLSGTDSYEQYF. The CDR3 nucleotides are TGCAGCGTTGTTTTGAGCGGGACAGACTCCTACGAGCAGTACTTC.

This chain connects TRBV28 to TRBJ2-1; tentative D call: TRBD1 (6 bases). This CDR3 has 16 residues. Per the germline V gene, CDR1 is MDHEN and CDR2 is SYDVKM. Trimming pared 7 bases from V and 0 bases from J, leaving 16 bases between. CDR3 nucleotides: TGTGCCAGCACAACTAGACAGGCGGCCTCCTACAATGAGCAGTTCTTC. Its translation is CASTTRQAASYNEQFF.

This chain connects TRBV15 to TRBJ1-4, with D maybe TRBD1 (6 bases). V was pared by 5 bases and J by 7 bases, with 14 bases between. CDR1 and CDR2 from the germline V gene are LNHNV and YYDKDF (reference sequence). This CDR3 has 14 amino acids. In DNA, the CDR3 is TGTGCCACCAGCGGCAGGGGCCTGAGTGAAAAACTGTTTTTT. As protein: CATSGRGLSEKLFF.

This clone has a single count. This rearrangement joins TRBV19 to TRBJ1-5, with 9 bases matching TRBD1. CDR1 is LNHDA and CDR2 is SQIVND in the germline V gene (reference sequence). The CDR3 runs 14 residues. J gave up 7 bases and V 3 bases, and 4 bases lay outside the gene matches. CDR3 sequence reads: CASSITGGGQPQHF. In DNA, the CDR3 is TGTGCCAGTAGTATCACAGGGGGCGGGCAGCCCCAGCATTTT. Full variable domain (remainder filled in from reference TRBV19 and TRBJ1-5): DGGITQSPKYLFRKEGQNVTLSCEQNLNHDAMYWYRQDPGQGLRLIYYSQIVNDFQKGDIAEGYSVSREKKESFPLTVTSAQKNPTAFYLCASSITGGGQPQHFGDGTRLSIL.

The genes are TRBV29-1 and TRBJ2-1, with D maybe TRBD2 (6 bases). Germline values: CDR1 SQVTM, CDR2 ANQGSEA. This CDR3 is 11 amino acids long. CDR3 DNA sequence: TGCGGAGGGGTGGTTTACAATGAGCAGTTCTTC. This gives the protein CGGVVYNEQFF.

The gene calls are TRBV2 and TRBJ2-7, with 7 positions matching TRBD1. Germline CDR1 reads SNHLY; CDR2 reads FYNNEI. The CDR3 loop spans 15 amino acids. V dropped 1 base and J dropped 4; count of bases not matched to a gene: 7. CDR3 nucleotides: TGTGCCAGCAGTGAAGTCGTGACAGGGCCATACGAGCAGTACTTC. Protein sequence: CASSEVVTGPYEQYF.

The CDR3 sequence: CASSLEADAKNIQYF. The CDR3 DNA reads as TGTGCCAGCAGCTTGGAGGCAGACGCCAAAAACATTCAGTACTTC. This chain connects TRBV5-5 to TRBJ2-4; D is uncertain. Germline V gene lookup returns CDR1 SGHKS and CDR2 YYEKEE (reference sequence). The CDR3 length is 15 residues. V was pared by 0 bases and J by 1 base, with 8 bases between.

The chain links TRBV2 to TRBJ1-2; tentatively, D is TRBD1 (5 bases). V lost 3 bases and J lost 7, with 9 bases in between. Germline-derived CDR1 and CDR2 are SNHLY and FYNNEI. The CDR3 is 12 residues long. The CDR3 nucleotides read TGTGCCAGCAGTGAGGGTGGGGCTGGCTACACCTTC. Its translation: CASSEGGAGYTF. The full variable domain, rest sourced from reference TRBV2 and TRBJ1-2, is EPEVTQTPSHQVTQMGQEVILRCVPISNHLYFYWYRQILGQKVEFLVSFYNNEISEKSEIFDDQFSVERPDGSNFTLKIRSTKLEDSAMYFCASSEGGAGYTFGSGTRLTVV.

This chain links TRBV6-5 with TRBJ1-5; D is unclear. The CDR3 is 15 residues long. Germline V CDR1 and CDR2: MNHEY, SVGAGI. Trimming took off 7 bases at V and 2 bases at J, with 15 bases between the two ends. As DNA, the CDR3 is TGTGCCAGCACCCCCACTGGCGATGGCAATCAGCCCCAGCATTTT. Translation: CASTPTGDGNQPQHF.

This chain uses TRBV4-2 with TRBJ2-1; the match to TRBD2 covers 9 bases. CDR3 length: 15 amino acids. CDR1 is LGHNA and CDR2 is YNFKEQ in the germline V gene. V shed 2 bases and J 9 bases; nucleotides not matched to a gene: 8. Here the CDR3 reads CASSQFGGRAVEQFF. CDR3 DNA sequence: TGTGCCAGCAGCCAATTTGGCGGGAGGGCCGTTGAGCAGTTCTTC.

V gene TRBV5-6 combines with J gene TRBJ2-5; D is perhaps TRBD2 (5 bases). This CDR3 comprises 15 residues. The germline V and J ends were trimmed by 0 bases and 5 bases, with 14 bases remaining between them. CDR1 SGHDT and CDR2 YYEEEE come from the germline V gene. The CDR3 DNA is TGTGCCAGCAGCTTGGCGGGAAGTTCGCTTGAGACCCAGTACTTC. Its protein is CASSLAGSSLETQYF.

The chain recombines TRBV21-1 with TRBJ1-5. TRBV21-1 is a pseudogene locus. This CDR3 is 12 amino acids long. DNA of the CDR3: TGTGCCAGTAAAGCGGGGAATCAGCCCCAGCATTTT. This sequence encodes CASKAGNQPQHF.

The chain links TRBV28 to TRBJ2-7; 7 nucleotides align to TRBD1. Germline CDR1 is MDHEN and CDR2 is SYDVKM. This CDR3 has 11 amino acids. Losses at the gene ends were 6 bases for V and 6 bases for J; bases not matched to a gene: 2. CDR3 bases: TGTGCCAGCAGGGACAGGAGCGAGCAGTACTTC. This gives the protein CASRDRSEQYF.

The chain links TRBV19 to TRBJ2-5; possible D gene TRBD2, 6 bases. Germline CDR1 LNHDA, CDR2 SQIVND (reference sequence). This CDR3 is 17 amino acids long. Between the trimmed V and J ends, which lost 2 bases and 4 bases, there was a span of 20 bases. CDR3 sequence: CASSIRRDGLGIETQYF. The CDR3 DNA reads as TGTGCCAGTAGTATAAGGAGGGATGGCTTGGGGATAGAGACCCAGTACTTC.

The CDR3 nucleotides are TGTGCCAGCAGCCAACCTACAATAGGCCAGCGGGAATCGACCGGGGAGCTGTTTTTT. As protein: CASSQPTIGQRESTGELFF. V usage is TRBV4-2 and J usage is TRBJ2-2; TRBD2 agrees at 7 bases. With V trimmed by 2 bases and J by 5 bases, 17 bases remained unmatched. In germline, CDR1 is LGHNA, CDR2 YNFKEQ. This CDR3 has 19 amino acids.

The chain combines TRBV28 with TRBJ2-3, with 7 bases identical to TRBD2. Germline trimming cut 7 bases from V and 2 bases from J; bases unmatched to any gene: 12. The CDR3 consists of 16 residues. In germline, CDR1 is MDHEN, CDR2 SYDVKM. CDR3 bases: TGTGCCAGCACCCAACCGGGCCTAGCGGTCACAGATACGCAGTATTTT. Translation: CASTQPGLAVTDTQYF.